The entry that follows covers one TCR beta chain sequence. Its antigen is as yet unknown. Between the trimmed V and J ends, which lost 0 bases and 8 bases, there was a span of 15 bases. Germline CDR1 and CDR2: SGHRS and YFSETQ. The CDR3 loop spans 15 amino acids. The sample is drawn from a study of response to subunit inactivated influenza vaccine. Regarding the study as a whole: Authors suggested each seasonal flu vaccination may recruit only limited numbers of new T cells.

In TCRdb, the RT-PCR reads were re-called with MiXCR into one record per CDR3 protein. The table shows hundreds of thousands of distinct CDR3 sequences, with less than 20% occurring only once. V and J are TRBV5-1 and TRBJ2-1; perhaps TRBD1 as D (6 bases). This receptor was obtained from a man aged 50-59 years who received an inactivated influenza vaccine. This material consisted of PBMCs from blood, taken more than 4 days after vaccination. In DNA form, the CDR3 reads TGCGCCAGCAGCTTGGGGCAGGGGTATCGGGATGAGCAGTTCTTC. Translation: CASSLGQGYRDEQFF. The full variable domain, its missing parts supplied by reference TRBV5-1 and TRBJ2-1, is KAGVTQTPRYLIKTRGQQVTLSCSPISGHRSVSWYQQTPGQGLQFLFEYFSETQRNKGNFPGRFSGRQFSNSRSEMNVSTLELGDSALYLCASSLGQGYRDEQFFGPGTRLTVL.